The 32 T cell receptor beta chains reported below all come from one sample, sequenced in a study of technical replicates of blood from several donors (dated by TCRdb to about 2017). The receptor library was made with the immunoSEQ multiplex PCR assay. TCRdb's version of the immuneACCESS table is confined to in-frame rearrangements and falls short of the full clone set. An unresolved V gene accounts for under half of the shortfall where checked; the remainder is of unknown origin. In this sample the table shows about 49,000 clones, 80% to 95% of which occur a single time. Together, the top ten hold 3% to 4% of the sample. The specimen sequenced was PBMCs. All receptors derive from a human donor in good health. Some clones in this sample may be carry-over from other donors' samples.

This clone was counted once. The chain is built from TRBV7-2 and TRBJ2-3; D unresolved. V shed 5 bases and J shed 2 bases, with 8 bases lying between them. CDR1 is SGHTA and CDR2 is FQGNSA in the germline V gene. This CDR3 spans 13 amino acids. The CDR3 sequence is CASSRSVTDTQYF. Here the CDR3 DNA reads TGTGCCAGCAGCCGGAGTGTCACAGATACGCAGTATTTT.

The rearrangement uses TRBV18 and TRBJ1-4; 7 bases are shared with TRBD1. The CDR3 covers 13 residues. The junction had 0 bases not matched to a gene; V was cut back by 5 bases and J by 3 bases. CDR1 and CDR2 (germline): KGHSH, LQKENI. The CDR3 loop reads CASSGTANEKLFF. The CDR3 nucleotides read TGTGCCAGCTCAGGGACAGCTAATGAAAAACTGTTTTTT.

V usage is TRBV4-1 and J usage is TRBJ2-1, with D unclear. The CDR3 extends over 10 amino acids. V lost 4 bases and J 15 bases, leaving 10 bases between the germline ends. Germline CDR1 reads MGHRA; CDR2 reads YSYEKL. In DNA, the CDR3 is TGCGCCAGCAGCCTAGAGATCGGGTTCTTC. It yields the protein CASSLEIGFF.

This chain connects TRBV27 to TRBJ1-5; the match to TRBD1 covers 9 bases. CDR3 length: 16 amino acids. In germline, CDR1 is MNHEY, CDR2 SMNVEV (reference sequence). The ends lost 2 bases at V and 2 bases at J; junction bases unmatched: 4. The DNA of the CDR3 is TGTGCCAGCAGTTTAAGGACAGGGGATCGCAATCAGCCCCAGCATTTT. Amino acid sequence: CASSLRTGDRNQPQHF.

The chain has TRBV5-1 and TRBJ2-7; the D gene is possibly TRBD2 (5 bases). The germline CDR1 and CDR2 sequences are SGHRS and YFSETQ. V dropped 1 base and J dropped 5 bases, with 16 bases sitting between them. This CDR3 is built from 15 residues. This chain's CDR3 is CASSLLRGESDEQYF. CDR3 nucleotide sequence: TGCGCCAGCAGCTTGTTACGGGGAGAGTCGGACGAGCAGTACTTC.

CDR3 residues: CASSYVGTAQETQYF. In DNA, the CDR3 is TGTGCCAGCAGTTACGTTGGGACAGCCCAAGAGACCCAGTACTTC. J is TRBJ2-5 and V is TRBV6-5, with 7 bases that match TRBD1. This CDR3 region has 15 residues. V was pared by 2 bases and J by 1 base, with 4 bases of the junction left unmatched. The germline V gene encodes CDR1 MNHEY and CDR2 SVGAGI.

V and J are TRBV6-1 and TRBJ2-5; 9 bases map to TRBD2. This CDR3 contains 15 residues. Looked up from germline, CDR1 is MNHNS and CDR2 is SASEGT. V was pared by 5 bases and J by 4 bases, with 8 bases of the junction left unmatched. CDR3 in DNA: TGTGCCAGCAGTCAGGGGGTAGCGGGAGTAGAGACCCAGTACTTC. Translating it yields CASSQGVAGVETQYF.

This chain uses TRBV5-4 with TRBJ2-5; 9 bases match TRBD2. Germline trimming cut 4 bases from V and 4 bases from J; bases unmatched to any gene: 11. The germline V gene encodes CDR1 SGHNT and CDR2 YYREEE (reference sequence). The length of the CDR3 is 16 residues. Here the CDR3 reads CASSTPGRGGRETQYF. The CDR3 region has the DNA TGTGCCAGCAGCACCCCCGGGCGGGGGGGCCGAGAGACCCAGTACTTC.

This clone appeared once. The chain employs TRBV2 and TRBJ2-7; TRBD1 matches 8 bases. CDR1 and CDR2 from the germline V gene are SNHLY and FYNNEI. Unmatched junction bases numbered 6, after V lost 5 bases and J lost 3 bases. This CDR3 has 14 amino acids. Written as DNA, the CDR3 is TGTGCCAGCAGTCCCGGGACAGGAAGCTACGAGCAGTACTTC. The encoded protein is CASSPGTGSYEQYF.

The CDR3 DNA sequence: TGCGCCAGCAGCCAAGATACTAGCCCAGATACGCAGTATTTT. Translated, it gives CASSQDTSPDTQYF. The genes are TRBV4-3 and TRBJ2-3, with D perhaps TRBD2 (6 bases). Germline loops: CDR1 LGHNA, CDR2 YSLEER. The CDR3 consists of 14 residues. V was shortened by 0 bases and J by 4 bases, with 8 bases between the two germline ends.

This clone occurred once. The rearrangement uses TRBV7-6 and TRBJ2-7, with a possible D match to TRBD1 (6 bases). Germline V gene lookup returns CDR1 SGHVS and CDR2 FNYEAQ. V lost 5 bases, J lost 2 bases, and 13 bases lay in between. CDR3 length: 14 amino acids. This CDR3 is CASSPVWGPYEQYF. The CDR3 DNA sequence: TGTGCCAGCAGCCCTGTTTGGGGGCCCTACGAGCAGTACTTC.

CDR3 nucleotides: TGTGCCAGCACCCCGAGCGGGGGGCTCGCCTACGAGCAGTACTTC. Its translation is CASTPSGGLAYEQYF. The chain uses TRBV5-6 and TRBJ2-7; TRBD2 aligns across 9 bases. With 6 bases clipped from V and 2 bases from J, the junction kept 9 bases outside the gene matches. CDR1 is SGHDT, CDR2 YYEEEE, per germline. The CDR3 sequence is 15 residues long. Using reference TRBV5-6 and TRBJ2-7 for the parts outside the CDR3, the full variable domain is DAGVTQSPTHLIKTRGQQVTLRCSPKSGHDTVSWYQQALGQGPQFIFQYYEEEERQRGNFPDRFSGHQFPNYSSELNVNALLLGDSALYLCASTPSGGLAYEQYFGPGTRLTVT.

Details on this clone: The junction departs from the called germline gene at one end, perhaps through a read error. For the CDR3, the DNA is TGTGCCAGCAGCTTTGAAGGGAACAGGGGTTGGGACTTC. Protein product: CASSFEGNRGWDF. The genes are TRBV7-2 and TRBJ2-5, with 7 bases that match TRBD1. Looked up from germline, CDR1 is SGHTA and CDR2 is FQGNSA. The CDR3 covers 13 residues.

The V and J genes are TRBV18 and TRBJ2-7, with 8 bases lining up with TRBD2. V dropped 0 bases and J dropped 3; count of bases not matched to a gene: 10. The CDR3 loop spans 17 amino acids. From germline, CDR1 is KGHSH and CDR2 LQKENI. The CDR3 sequence is CASSPPAGAGGNYEQYF. The CDR3, as DNA: TGTGCCAGCTCACCACCGGCGGGCGCGGGGGGAAACTACGAGCAGTACTTC.

The V gene is TRBV5-4, the J gene TRBJ1-6; 9 bases are shared with TRBD1. Per the germline V gene, CDR1 is SGHNT and CDR2 is YYREEE (reference sequence). The CDR3 is 15 residues long. The trim removed 0 bases at V and 9 bases at J, leaving 4 bases unmatched. CDR3 coding DNA: TGTGCCAGCAGCTTGGGGGACAGGGCGGGTTCACCCCTCCACTTT. It translates to CASSLGDRAGSPLHF.

This sequence joins TRBV6-6 and TRBJ1-5; 8 bases map to TRBD1. CDR3 length: 15 residues. Germline V CDR1 and CDR2: MNHNY, SVGAGI (reference sequence). V was clipped by 3 bases and J by 5 bases; unmatched bases: 6. The CDR3 nucleotides read TGTGCCAGCAGTTATGTACAGGGGGTCGATCAGCCCCAGCATTTT. Translated, it gives CASSYVQGVDQPQHF.

The chain employs TRBV27 and TRBJ2-7; perhaps TRBD2 as D (5 bases). CDR3 size: 12 residues. V dropped 2 bases and J dropped 4 bases, with 6 bases sitting between them. Germline CDR1 reads MNHEY; CDR2 reads SMNVEV (reference sequence). The DNA for the CDR3 is TGTGCCAGCAGTTTAACGGGGTACGAGCAGTACTTC. This encodes CASSLTGYEQYF.

The gene calls are TRBV4-3 and TRBJ1-1; a possible D gene is TRBD1 (6 bases). The CDR3 extends over 15 amino acids. Trimming shortened V by 0 bases and J by 6 bases, and 14 bases separated the two germline ends. The V gene's germline CDR1 is LGHNA and CDR2 YSLEER. The CDR3 bases are TGCGCCAGCAGCCAAGAACAGGGATTTTACTCTGAAGCTTTCTTT. Translated, it gives CASSQEQGFYSEAFF.

The V and J genes are TRBV4-2 and TRBJ2-3; TRBD2 aligns across 11 bases. The CDR3 is made up of 18 amino acids. CDR1 is LGHNA, CDR2 YNFKEQ, per germline. The V and J ends lost 3 bases and 5 bases, in that order; junction bases with no gene match: 13. CDR3 residues: CASSQGTSGGPGVDTQYF. The CDR3 coding sequence is TGTGCCAGCAGCCAGGGTACTAGCGGGGGACCGGGGGTAGATACGCAGTATTTT.

This sequence joins TRBV29-1 and TRBJ1-4; D is possibly TRBD1 (5 bases). The V gene's germline CDR1 is SQVTM and CDR2 ANQGSEA. The CDR3 has 12 residues. V dropped 4 bases and J dropped 11 bases, with 14 bases sitting between them. CDR3 sequence: CSVGNEGAKLFF. The CDR3 coding sequence is TGCAGCGTTGGTAACGAAGGGGCCAAACTGTTTTTT.

The chain links TRBV19 to TRBJ1-5, with unresolved D. CDR1 is LNHDA, CDR2 SQIVND, per germline (reference sequence). Trimming removed 7 bases at V and 2 bases at J, with 15 bases between. CDR3 length equals 15 residues. The DNA of the CDR3 is TGTGCCAGTAACCCGACGGGAATTGGCAATCAGCCCCAGCATTTT. Protein sequence: CASNPTGIGNQPQHF.

V usage is TRBV27 and J usage is TRBJ1-2; a weak D match, TRBD1 (5 bases). The CDR3 spans 13 residues. Trimming cost V 5 bases and J 8 bases, with 15 bases left between them. Germline V gene sequence: CDR1 MNHEY, CDR2 SMNVEV (reference sequence). The CDR3 is CASSTLDMEGYTF. The CDR3 nucleotides read TGTGCCAGCAGTACCTTGGACATGGAGGGCTACACCTTC.

CDR3 sequence reads: CASSPSGTGVSGANVLTF. CDR3 in DNA: TGCGCCAGCAGCCCTTCCGGGACAGGGGTCTCTGGGGCCAACGTCCTGACTTTC. This chain connects TRBV4-1 to TRBJ2-6; 10 bases map to TRBD1. CDR3 size: 18 residues. The V gene end was trimmed by 4 bases and the J gene end by 0 bases; junction bases not matched to a gene: 6. CDR1 and CDR2 from the germline V gene are MGHRA and YSYEKL.

This clone was recorded only once. Written as DNA, the CDR3 is TGTGCCTGGAGTGTACCTCGGCAGGCCTATGGCTACACCTTC. Its protein product is CAWSVPRQAYGYTF. The chain joins TRBV30 to TRBJ1-2; D not certain. V lost 0 bases, J lost 4 bases, and 12 bases lay in between. This CDR3 comprises 14 residues. Germline lookup yields CDR1 GTSNPN and CDR2 SVGIG (reference sequence).

The chain uses TRBV7-9 and TRBJ1-6, with 8 bases that match TRBD1. CDR3 length: 15 amino acids. The V gene end was trimmed by 5 bases and the J gene end by 8 bases; junction bases not matched to a gene: 8. In germline, CDR1 is SEHNR, CDR2 FQNEAQ (reference sequence). The CDR3 bases are TGTGCCAGCAGCGCCGGACAGGGCTGGGATTCACCCCTCCACTTT. Translation gives CASSAGQGWDSPLHF.

This clone was observed a handful of times. This chain links TRBV30 with TRBJ2-2; weak D call: TRBD2 (6 bases). CDR1 is GTSNPN, CDR2 SVGIG, per germline (reference sequence). V was cut by 2 bases and J by 7 bases, with 11 bases left in between. This CDR3 is 13 amino acids long. The CDR3 is CAWSPAGIGELFF. CDR3 DNA sequence: TGTGCCTGGAGTCCCGCGGGAATCGGGGAGCTGTTTTTT. Complete variable domain (other parts from reference TRBV30 and TRBJ2-2): SQTIHQWPATLVQPVGSPLSLECTVEGTSNPNLYWYRQAAGRGLQLLFYSVGIGQISSEVPQNLSASRPQDRQFILSSKKLLLSDSGFYLCAWSPAGIGELFFGEGSRLTVL.

The chain combines TRBV4-1 with TRBJ2-5; D remains ambiguous. V was clipped by 0 bases and J by 1 base, with 6 bases between them. The CDR3 has 14 amino acids. CDR1 and CDR2 (germline): MGHRA, YSYEKL. CDR3 nucleotide sequence: TGCGCCAGCAGCCAAGATCCAGGCCAAGAGACCCAGTACTTC. Its translation: CASSQDPGQETQYF.

This chain connects TRBV9 to TRBJ2-7; maybe TRBD2 (5 bases). With 3 bases removed from V and 2 bases from J, the gap between germline ends came to 24 bases. The CDR3 extends over 18 amino acids. Germline lookup yields CDR1 SGDLS and CDR2 YYNGEE. The DNA of the CDR3 is TGTGCCAGCAGCGCCACCAGTCGCGTGTTAGCGCTGACCTACGAGCAGTACTTC. As protein: CASSATSRVLALTYEQYF.

The chain employs TRBV2 and TRBJ1-1; D possibly corresponds to TRBD1 (6 bases). This CDR3 is 15 amino acids long. Trimming removed 5 bases from V and 1 base from J, with 14 bases in between. Germline V lookup: CDR1 SNHLY, CDR2 FYNNEI. The CDR3 DNA reads TGTGCCAGCAGTCGAAGGGACAAAACGAACACTGAAGCTTTCTTT. The encoded protein is CASSRRDKTNTEAFF.

The chain uses TRBV2 and TRBJ2-2; TRBD2 aligns across 11 bases. This CDR3 is built from 14 residues. Germline V gene lookup returns CDR1 SNHLY and CDR2 FYNNEI. J gave up 6 bases and V 8 bases, and 5 bases lay outside the gene matches. The CDR3 protein is CASGIAGGAGELFF. CDR3 nucleotides: TGTGCCAGCGGGATAGCGGGGGGGGCCGGGGAGCTGTTTTTT.

This chain links TRBV10-1 with TRBJ2-7; 9 positions agree with TRBD1. V lost 2 bases and J lost 3; bases outside the gene matches: 11. Germline values: CDR1 WNHNN, CDR2 SYGVQD (reference sequence). The CDR3 consists of 17 residues. The CDR3 sequence: CASSEIPDRGSFYEQYF. The CDR3 bases are TGCGCCAGCAGTGAGATCCCCGACAGGGGGTCCTTCTACGAGCAGTACTTC.

This rearrangement joins TRBV7-9 to TRBJ2-1; maybe TRBD1 (6 bases). With 3 bases removed from V and 5 bases from J, the gap between germline ends came to 11 bases. The CDR3 is made up of 14 amino acids. The germline CDR1 and CDR2 sequences are SEHNR and FQNEAQ (reference sequence). The CDR3 loop reads CASSLGQVDNEQFF. CDR3 nucleotide sequence: TGTGCCAGCAGCTTGGGACAAGTAGACAATGAGCAGTTCTTC.